Here is one T cell receptor delta chain with its context. This clone is deemed medium-sized (0.01 to 0.1%). Its binding antigen is unknown. No much larger clone exists at a distance of one base, and base qualities are not known. The germline V gene yields GEAIGNYY for CDR1 and EKD for CDR2. Trimming removed 0 bases from V and 1 base from J; the gene matches leave 20 bases unexplained. The CDR3 runs 22 residues from the cysteine to the phenylalanine. Left in the record is the CDR3 DNA by itself, 66 bases read in frame from the first base. The source of the sample is a study of delta chain sequences of gamma delta T cells (dated by TCRdb to 2016 to 2017). Library creation used 5' RACE. The sequencing machine was an Illumina MiSeq. After TCRdb called clones again from the public reads with CATT, rows with identical DNA were merged. This sample has some 810 delta-chain clones in its table, and roughly a fifth of those were observed once. Around 43% of the sample comes from the top ten.

Recombination connected TRDV2 to TRDJ1, with 12 middle bases fitting TRDD3. Sample: either unsorted cells or a sorted T cell fraction (not recorded which). This TCR was sampled from a human donor in good health. The CDR3 reads CACDTGGLGDTNPRKSTDKLIF. The DNA reads as follows: TGTGCCTGTGACACCGGAGGACTGGGGGATACAAATCCACGTAAGTCCACCGATAAACTCATCTTT.